These T cell receptor beta chains were read from a single sample in a study of blood T cell repertoires in COVID-19. Profiled with immunoSEQ multiplex PCR; TCRdb holds only in-frame clones, not every one. The sample records about 130,000 clones, approximately 83% being singletons. Material for sequencing was peripheral blood. These receptors originate from a man aged 40-49 years with active or convalescent COVID-19. Both conserved end residues are part of each CDR3. Each record gives: clone size, D gene, V gene, J gene, CDR3 protein, CDR3 DNA. D genes are given only for firm matches. Clone sizes are given selectively: once, few, many, or a class where the clone is expanded.

clone size: .; D gene: .; V gene: TRBV6-2/TRBV6-3; J gene: TRBJ2-4; CDR3 protein: CASSTGEPSVSKNIQYF; CDR3 DNA: TGTGCCAGCAGTACTGGAGAACCTTCGGTGTCAAAAAACATTCAGTACTTC
clone size: .; D gene: TRBD2; V gene: TRBV12-5; J gene: TRBJ2-4; CDR3 protein: CASEGGGNIQYF; CDR3 DNA: TGTGCTAGTGAGGGCGGGGGAAACATTCAGTACTTC
clone size: many; D gene: TRBD1; V gene: TRBV5-1; J gene: TRBJ1-6; CDR3 protein: CASSPGQSSYNSPLHF; CDR3 DNA: TGCGCCAGCAGCCCGGGACAGAGCTCCTATAATTCACCCCTCCACTTT
clone size: .; D gene: TRBD1; V gene: TRBV10-3; J gene: TRBJ2-3; CDR3 protein: CAISLLDRATDTQYF; CDR3 DNA: TGTGCCATCAGTCTCCTGGACAGGGCCACAGATACGCAGTATTTT
clone size: .; D gene: .; V gene: TRBV10-3; J gene: TRBJ1-3; CDR3 protein: CAISESLGSGNTIYF; CDR3 DNA: TGTGCCATCAGTGAGTCGCTCGGGTCTGGAAACACCATATATTTT
clone size: .; D gene: .; V gene: TRBV7-2; J gene: TRBJ2-2; CDR3 protein: CASSLRRTRQNTGELFF; CDR3 DNA: TGTGCCAGCAGCTTACGCCGGACTCGTCAAAACACCGGGGAGCTGTTTTTT
clone size: .; D gene: .; V gene: TRBV7-9; J gene: TRBJ2-2; CDR3 protein: CASSFNLGQLTNTGELFF; CDR3 DNA: TGTGCCAGCAGCTTCAACCTCGGACAGCTAACCAACACCGGGGAGCTGTTTTTT
clone size: .; D gene: .; V gene: TRBV19; J gene: TRBJ2-7; CDR3 protein: CASSSLTSIYEQYF; CDR3 DNA: TGTGCCAGTAGTTCTCTTACATCGATCTACGAGCAGTACTTC
clone size: .; D gene: .; V gene: TRBV5-4; J gene: TRBJ2-5; CDR3 protein: CASSSKQGLQETQYF; CDR3 DNA: TGTGCCAGCAGCTCCAAACAGGGCTTACAAGAGACCCAGTACTTC
clone size: .; D gene: TRBD2; V gene: TRBV30; J gene: TRBJ2-7; CDR3 protein: CAWRPSGGVYEQYF; CDR3 DNA: TGTGCCTGGAGGCCTAGCGGGGGGGTTTACGAGCAGTACTTC
clone size: .; D gene: .; V gene: TRBV2; J gene: TRBJ1-1; CDR3 protein: CASSVGVEAFF; CDR3 DNA: TGTGCCAGCAGTGTGGGTGTGGAGGCTTTCTTT
clone size: few; D gene: TRBD1; V gene: TRBV7-3; J gene: TRBJ2-6; CDR3 protein: CASSLRGGQIARGANVLTF; CDR3 DNA: TGTGCCAGCAGCTTACGAGGGGGACAGATTGCCCGGGGGGCCAACGTCCTGACTTTC
clone size: once; D gene: TRBD1; V gene: TRBV5-6; J gene: TRBJ2-7; CDR3 protein: CASSTGEPSSYEQYF; CDR3 DNA: TGTGCCAGCTCGACAGGGGAACCCTCGTCCTACGAGCAGTACTTC
clone size: .; D gene: .; V gene: TRBV5-4; J gene: TRBJ1-2; CDR3 protein: CASSFPAAVAGPGYTF; CDR3 DNA: TGTGCCAGCAGCTTCCCCGCGGCCGTAGCAGGGCCGGGCTACACCTTC
clone size: .; D gene: TRBD1; V gene: TRBV6-1; J gene: TRBJ1-2; CDR3 protein: CASSEAGGPPGYGYTF; CDR3 DNA: TGTGCCAGCAGTGAAGCAGGGGGCCCCCCGGGCTATGGCTACACCTTC
clone size: .; D gene: TRBD1; V gene: TRBV3-1/TRBV3-2; J gene: TRBJ1-2; CDR3 protein: CASSQGTVGTNYGYTF; CDR3 DNA: TGTGCCAGCAGCCAGGGGACAGTTGGGACTAACTATGGCTACACCTTC
clone size: .; D gene: TRBD2; V gene: TRBV10-3; J gene: TRBJ2-1; CDR3 protein: CATGLAGSNEQFF; CDR3 DNA: TGTGCCACGGGACTAGCGGGGAGCAATGAGCAGTTCTTC
clone size: .; D gene: TRBD1; V gene: TRBV25-1; J gene: TRBJ1-4; CDR3 protein: CASSDLRTGASNEKLFF; CDR3 DNA: TGTGCCAGCAGTGACCTACGTACAGGGGCGAGTAATGAAAAACTGTTTTTT
clone size: .; D gene: .; V gene: TRBV2; J gene: TRBJ1-2; CDR3 protein: CASSEALRSGYTF; CDR3 DNA: TGTGCCAGCAGTGAAGCGCTAAGGAGTGGCTACACCTTC
clone size: .; D gene: .; V gene: TRBV19; J gene: TRBJ2-7; CDR3 protein: CASRGLNYEQYF; CDR3 DNA: TGTGCCAGTAGGGGGCTGAACTACGAGCAGTACTTC
clone size: .; D gene: .; V gene: TRBV9; J gene: TRBJ2-7; CDR3 protein: CASSVEGLASGEQYF; CDR3 DNA: TGTGCCAGCAGCGTAGAAGGGCTAGCATCCGGCGAGCAGTACTTC
clone size: .; D gene: TRBD1; V gene: TRBV27; J gene: TRBJ1-6; CDR3 protein: CASRPDRGTSPLHF; CDR3 DNA: TGTGCCAGCCGCCCGGACAGGGGCACATCACCCCTCCACTTT
clone size: once; D gene: .; V gene: TRBV5-5; J gene: TRBJ2-7; CDR3 protein: CASSLGLTRQVVTYEQYF; CDR3 DNA: TGTGCCAGCAGCTTGGGGCTCACCCGACAGGTAGTTACCTACGAGCAGTACTTC
clone size: few; D gene: .; V gene: TRBV6-5; J gene: TRBJ1-1; CDR3 protein: CASNEQAGTEAFF; CDR3 DNA: TGTGCCAGCAACGAACAGGCGGGAACTGAAGCTTTCTTT
clone size: .; D gene: .; V gene: TRBV10-3; J gene: TRBJ1-1; CDR3 protein: CAISGGNTEAFF; CDR3 DNA: TGTGCCATCAGTGGAGGGAACACTGAAGCTTTCTTT
clone size: medium-sized; D gene: .; V gene: TRBV7-9; J gene: TRBJ1-2; CDR3 protein: CASSSTTEGNYGYTF; CDR3 DNA: TGTGCCAGCAGCTCCACTACAGAGGGCAACTATGGCTACACCTTC
clone size: few; D gene: .; V gene: TRBV5-1; J gene: TRBJ2-3; CDR3 protein: CASNLDPGAGDTQYF; CDR3 DNA: TGCGCCAGCAACTTGGACCCAGGGGCAGGGGATACGCAGTATTTT
clone size: .; D gene: TRBD1; V gene: TRBV5-4; J gene: TRBJ2-7; CDR3 protein: CASSRNGDRVYEQYF; CDR3 DNA: TGTGCCAGCAGCCGCAACGGGGACAGGGTATACGAGCAGTACTTC